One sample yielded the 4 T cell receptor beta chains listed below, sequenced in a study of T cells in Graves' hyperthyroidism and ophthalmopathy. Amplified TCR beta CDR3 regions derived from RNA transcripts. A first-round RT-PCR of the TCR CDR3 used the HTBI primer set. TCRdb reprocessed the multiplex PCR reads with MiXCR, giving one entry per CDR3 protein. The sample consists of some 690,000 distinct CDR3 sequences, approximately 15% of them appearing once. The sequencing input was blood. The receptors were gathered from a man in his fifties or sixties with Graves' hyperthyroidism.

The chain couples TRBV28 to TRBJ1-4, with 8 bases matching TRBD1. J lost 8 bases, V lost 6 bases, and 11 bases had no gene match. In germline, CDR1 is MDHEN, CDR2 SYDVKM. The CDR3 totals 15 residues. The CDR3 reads CASSLSGTGAEKLFF. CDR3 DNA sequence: TGTGCCAGCAGCCTCTCTGGGACAGGAGCCGAAAAACTGTTTTTT.

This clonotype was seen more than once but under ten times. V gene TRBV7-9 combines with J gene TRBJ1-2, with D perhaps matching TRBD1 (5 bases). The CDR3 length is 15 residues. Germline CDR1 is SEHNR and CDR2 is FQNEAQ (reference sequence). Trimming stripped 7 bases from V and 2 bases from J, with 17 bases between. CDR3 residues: CASIPGGTQNYGYTF. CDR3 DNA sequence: TGTGCCAGCATCCCTGGGGGAACACAAAACTATGGCTACACCTTC. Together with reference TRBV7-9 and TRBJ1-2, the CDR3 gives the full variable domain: DTGVSQNPRHKITKRGQNVTFRCDPISEHNRLYWYRQTLGQGPEFLTYFQNEAQLEKSRLLSDRFSAERPKGSFSTLEIQRTEQGDSAMYLCASIPGGTQNYGYTFGSGTRLTVV.

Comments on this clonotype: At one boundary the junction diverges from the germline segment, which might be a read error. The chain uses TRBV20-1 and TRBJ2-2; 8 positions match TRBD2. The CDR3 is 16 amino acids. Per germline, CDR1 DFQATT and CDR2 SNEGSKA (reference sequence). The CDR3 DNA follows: TGCAGTGCCCACCGATATAGCGGGACCGGCACCGGGGAGCTGTCTTTT. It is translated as CSAHRYSGTGTGELSF.

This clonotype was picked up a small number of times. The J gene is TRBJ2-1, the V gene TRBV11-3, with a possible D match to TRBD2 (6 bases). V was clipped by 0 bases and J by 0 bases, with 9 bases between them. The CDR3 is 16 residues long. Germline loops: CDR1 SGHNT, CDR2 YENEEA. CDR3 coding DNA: TGTGCCAGCAGCTTAGATCGGGGGAACTCCTACAATGAGCAGTTCTTC. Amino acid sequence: CASSLDRGNSYNEQFF.